One and the same sample provided the 26 T cell receptor beta chains below, sequenced in a study of cytotoxic CD8 clonotypes in ibrutinib-treated CLL. Here immunoSEQ multiplex PCR was the method, and the copy in TCRdb shows in-frame clones only, minus some. Of approximately 320,000 clones in the sample, about 64% were seen once. The specimen was PBMCs, collected after 36 months of ibrutinib treatment. The receptors derive from a human donor with chronic lymphocytic leukemia.

In DNA, the CDR3 is TGCGCCAGCAGCGGGCCGGCGGGAGCTTTCTTT. This sequence encodes CASSGPAGAFF. This chain joins TRBV5-1 and TRBJ1-1; D is unclear. CDR3 length: 11 residues. Germline lookup yields CDR1 SGHRS and CDR2 YFSETQ. Trimming left V 4 bases short and J 10 bases short, with 11 bases between.

The CDR3 DNA follows: TGTGCCAGCAGCGTAAGTGGGAGTTATACTGAGCAGTTCTTC. Translation: CASSVSGSYTEQFF. The rearrangement uses TRBV9 and TRBJ2-1; D may be TRBD2 (5 bases). Trimming took 1 base from V and 9 from J, leaving 14 bases between them. In germline, CDR1 is SGDLS, CDR2 YYNGEE. CDR3 length: 14 amino acids.

The chain combines TRBV5-1 with TRBJ2-2; 8 bases match TRBD2. The CDR3 has 16 amino acids. V dropped 4 bases and J dropped 1; count of bases not matched to a gene: 6. Per the germline V gene, CDR1 is SGHRS and CDR2 is YFSETQ. This CDR3 reads CASSQSSGKNTGELFF. DNA for the CDR3: TGCGCCAGCAGCCAAAGTAGCGGGAAGAACACCGGGGAGCTGTTTTTT.

The count of this clone is one. The chain employs TRBV4-3 and TRBJ1-3, with a tentative D call TRBD1 (5 bases). Germline CDR1 and CDR2: LGHNA and YSLEER. This CDR3 contains 15 residues. V gave up 0 bases and J gave up 5 bases, with 11 bases separating them. CDR3 region: CASSQELGLRNTIYF. The CDR3, as DNA: TGCGCCAGCAGCCAAGAACTGGGACTCCGAAACACCATATATTTT.

The chain joins TRBV13 to TRBJ1-3; no clear D gene. Germline V gene data show CDR1 as PRHDT and CDR2 as FYEKMQ (reference sequence). The CDR3 runs 13 residues. V shed 5 bases and J shed 0 bases, with 5 bases lying between them. The CDR3 DNA reads as TGTGCCAGCAGCGGCCCCTCTGGAAACACCATATATTTT. It codes for CASSGPSGNTIYF.

The gene calls are TRBV5-1 and TRBJ1-2, with D possibly matching TRBD1 (5 bases). The V end was cut by 4 bases, the J end by 6 bases, with 22 bases between. This CDR3 is built from 16 residues. CDR1 is SGHRS and CDR2 is YFSETQ in the germline V gene. CDR3 residues: CASSTRQGIGSDGYTF. CDR3 in DNA: TGCGCCAGCAGCACTCGTCAGGGCATTGGTTCGGATGGCTACACCTTC.

This chain links TRBV15 with TRBJ2-7, with D unresolved. The germline V gene has CDR1 LNHNV and CDR2 YYDKDF (reference sequence). The CDR3 spans 15 residues. V dropped 0 bases and J dropped 4 bases, with 13 bases sitting between them. The CDR3 sequence is CATSRDRLGLYEQYF. DNA for the CDR3: TGTGCCACCAGCAGAGACAGGCTGGGTTTATACGAGCAGTACTTC. Drawing the rest from reference TRBV15 and TRBJ2-7, the complete variable domain is DAMVIQNPRYQVTQFGKPVTLSCSQTLNHNVMYWYQQKSSQAPKLLFHYYDKDFNNEADTPDNFQSRRPNTSFCFLDIRSPGLGDTAMYLCATSRDRLGLYEQYFGPGTRLTVT.

This clone was seen more than once but under ten times. The V call is TRBV25-1, the J call TRBJ1-2, with D unclear. From germline, CDR1 is MGHDK and CDR2 SYGVNS. The CDR3 spans 13 residues. Trimming removed 2 bases at V and 8 bases at J, with 12 bases between. The CDR3 sequence: CASSEIDGTGYTF. CDR3 bases: TGTGCCAGCAGTGAAATAGATGGCACCGGCTACACCTTC.

The chain uses TRBV29-1 and TRBJ2-3; D remains unclear. This CDR3 contains 13 residues. Per germline, CDR1 SQVTM and CDR2 ANQGSEA. The germline V and J ends were trimmed by 5 bases and 0 bases, with 9 bases remaining between them. In DNA, the CDR3 is TGCAGCGTTCGGCCGAGCAGCACAGATACGCAGTATTTT. Protein: CSVRPSSTDTQYF.

The chain recombines TRBV19 with TRBJ1-5; D might be TRBD1 (5 bases). The CDR3 contains 16 residues. The germline V gene has CDR1 LNHDA and CDR2 SQIVND (reference sequence). V was cut by 4 bases and J by 1 base, with 14 bases left in between. The CDR3 region is CASSTSGHPSNQPQHF. In DNA, the CDR3 is TGTGCCAGTAGTACCTCCGGACATCCAAGCAATCAGCCCCAGCATTTT.

The table lists this clone with a count of one. The rearrangement joins TRBV29-1 to TRBJ2-1; D uncertain. This CDR3 comprises 15 residues. Germline CDR1 is SQVTM and CDR2 is ANQGSEA. Trimming removed 0 bases from V and 0 bases from J, with 9 bases in between. The CDR3 region is CSVEDKSSSYNEQFF. In DNA, the CDR3 is TGCAGCGTTGAAGACAAAAGTAGCTCCTACAATGAGCAGTTCTTC.

This sequence joins TRBV5-1 and TRBJ2-5; weak D call: TRBD1 (5 bases). Trimming removed 0 bases from V and 2 bases from J, with 11 bases in between. CDR3 size: 15 residues. Germline V gene data show CDR1 as SGHRS and CDR2 as YFSETQ. The CDR3 DNA follows: TGCGCCAGCAGCTTGGGACAGATGTGGCAAGAGACCCAGTACTTC. This gives the protein CASSLGQMWQETQYF.

This rearrangement joins TRBV28 to TRBJ2-1; TRBD2 matches at 14 bases. CDR1 MDHEN and CDR2 SYDVKM come from the germline V gene. J lost 13 bases, V lost 5 bases, and 7 bases had no gene match. The CDR3 is 14 amino acids. CDR3 nucleotides: TGTGCCAGCAGTCTAGGACTAGCGGGGGGCCCACAGTTCTTC. Translation: CASSLGLAGGPQFF.

Here the CDR3 DNA reads TGCGCCAGCAGCCAAGACCGAATAGCGGCCCTCGGGGAGCTGTTTTTT. Its translation is CASSQDRIAALGELFF. The V gene is TRBV4-1, the J gene TRBJ2-2; D perhaps matches TRBD2 (6 bases). The CDR3 runs to 16 residues. The germline V gene encodes CDR1 MGHRA and CDR2 YSYEKL. V was shortened by 0 bases and J by 7 bases, with 15 bases between the two germline ends.

This clone was detected a few times. The chain has TRBV4-1 and TRBJ2-7; tentative D call: TRBD1 (6 bases). V lost 4 bases and J 2 bases, leaving 9 bases between the germline ends. Germline lookup yields CDR1 MGHRA and CDR2 YSYEKL. This CDR3 has 13 amino acids. The chain's CDR3 is CASSPQGTYEQYF. As DNA, the CDR3 is TGCGCCAGCAGCCCCCAGGGGACCTACGAGCAGTACTTC.

The chain joins TRBV7-6 to TRBJ2-7, with D possibly being TRBD1 or TRBD2 (6 bases each). This CDR3 has 14 residues. CDR1 and CDR2 (germline): SGHVS, FNYEAQ. Trimming pared 5 bases from V and 5 bases from J, leaving 16 bases between. The CDR3: CASSLLGGPDEQYF. The CDR3 bases are TGTGCCAGCAGCCTTCTAGGGGGGCCGGACGAGCAGTACTTC.

The CDR3 sequence: CASSLLVGTGFYEQYF. CDR3 nucleotide sequence: TGTGCCAGCAGCTTGCTAGTCGGGACAGGGTTCTACGAGCAGTACTTC. The V call is TRBV5-6, the J call TRBJ2-7, with 9 bases lining up with TRBD1. The CDR3 consists of 16 residues. Germline V gives CDR1 SGHDT, CDR2 YYEEEE. With V trimmed by 1 base and J by 3 bases, 8 bases remained unmatched.

The V and J genes are TRBV19 and TRBJ2-2; 8 nucleotides line up with TRBD2. Germline V gene sequence: CDR1 LNHDA, CDR2 SQIVND (reference sequence). This CDR3 comprises 15 residues. The V gene end was trimmed by 3 bases and the J gene end by 7 bases; junction bases not matched to a gene: 7. The DNA for the CDR3 is TGTGCCAGTAGTATCCGCGGGGGGATCGGCGGGGAGCTGTTTTTT. Its protein product is CASSIRGGIGGELFF.

The genes are TRBV27 and TRBJ1-6, with 8 bases fitting TRBD1. The CDR3 loop spans 16 amino acids. The germline CDR1 and CDR2 sequences are MNHEY and SMNVEV (reference sequence). Trimming took 2 bases from V and 7 from J; bases not matched to a gene: 7. The CDR3 region has the DNA TGTGCCAGCAGTTTACCGGACAGGGTGACAAATTCACCCCTCCACTTT. This gives the protein CASSLPDRVTNSPLHF.

The chain recombines TRBV5-8 with TRBJ1-5; 9 bases match TRBD1. The ends lost 4 bases at V and 5 bases at J; junction bases unmatched: 4. The germline V gene has CDR1 SGHTS and CDR2 YDEGEE. The CDR3 has 14 amino acids. The CDR3 DNA reads TGTGCCAGCAGCACAGGGGGCAGGTATCAGCCCCAGCATTTT. Its translation is CASSTGGRYQPQHF.

V is TRBV25-1 and J is TRBJ2-4, with a weak D call TRBD2 (6 bases). The CDR3 has 14 residues. Looked up from germline, CDR1 is MGHDK and CDR2 is SYGVNS. V was pared by 6 bases and J by 7 bases, with 16 bases between. CDR3 in amino acids: CASRGSGMRNIQYF. The CDR3 DNA reads TGTGCCAGCAGGGGTAGCGGCATGAGGAACATTCAGTACTTC.

The chain carries TRBV5-1 and TRBJ2-3; maybe TRBD1 (6 bases). Germline loops: CDR1 SGHRS, CDR2 YFSETQ. V shed 0 bases and J shed 5 bases, with 10 bases lying between them. The CDR3 spans 14 residues. Here the CDR3 reads CASSLDRVGDTQYF. CDR3 DNA sequence: TGCGCCAGCAGCTTGGACAGGGTGGGAGATACGCAGTATTTT. Supplemented by reference TRBV5-1 and TRBJ2-3, the full variable domain reads KAGVTQTPRYLIKTRGQQVTLSCSPISGHRSVSWYQQTPGQGLQFLFEYFSETQRNKGNFPGRFSGRQFSNSRSEMNVSTLELGDSALYLCASSLDRVGDTQYFGPGTRLTVL.

This chain links TRBV7-9 with TRBJ2-5, with 8 nucleotides matching TRBD2. Germline V gene sequence: CDR1 SEHNR, CDR2 FQNEAQ (reference sequence). CDR3 length equals 16 residues. J lost 5 bases, V lost 1 base, and 9 bases had no gene match. DNA of the CDR3: TGTGCCAGCAGCTTAGTCCCACCGACTAGCGTGGAGACCCAGTACTTC. Translation: CASSLVPPTSVETQYF.

The rearrangement joins TRBV29-1 to TRBJ1-1, with 8 bases fitting TRBD1. Germline CDR1 SQVTM, CDR2 ANQGSEA. The CDR3 covers 14 residues. The J segment lost 0 bases and the V segment lost 4 bases, leaving 4 bases of the junction unmatched. DNA for the CDR3: TGCAGCGTTGCCCCCAGGGGGCTGAACACTGAAGCTTTCTTT. Its translation: CSVAPRGLNTEAFF.

This clone showed up many times. Different DNA sequences within this sample yield the same CDR3. The chain has TRBV9 and TRBJ2-2; the D gene is possibly TRBD2 (5 bases). CDR1 is SGDLS, CDR2 YYNGEE, per germline. Trimming pared 0 bases from V and 5 bases from J, leaving 5 bases between. The CDR3 spans 13 residues. The CDR3 protein is CASSVAGTGELFF. The CDR3 region has the DNA TGTGCCAGCAGCGTAGCGGGGACCGGGGAGCTGTTTTTT.

This clone turned up a few times. The chain links TRBV6-1 to TRBJ2-3; 8 nucleotides agree with TRBD1. Germline V lookup: CDR1 MNHNS, CDR2 SASEGT. The V segment lost 5 bases and the J segment 4 bases; nucleotides outside the gene matches: 5. This CDR3 is built from 14 residues. CDR3 nucleotide sequence: TGTGCCAGCAGTATGACAGGGGAGGCAGATACGCAGTATTTT. Encoded protein: CASSMTGEADTQYF.